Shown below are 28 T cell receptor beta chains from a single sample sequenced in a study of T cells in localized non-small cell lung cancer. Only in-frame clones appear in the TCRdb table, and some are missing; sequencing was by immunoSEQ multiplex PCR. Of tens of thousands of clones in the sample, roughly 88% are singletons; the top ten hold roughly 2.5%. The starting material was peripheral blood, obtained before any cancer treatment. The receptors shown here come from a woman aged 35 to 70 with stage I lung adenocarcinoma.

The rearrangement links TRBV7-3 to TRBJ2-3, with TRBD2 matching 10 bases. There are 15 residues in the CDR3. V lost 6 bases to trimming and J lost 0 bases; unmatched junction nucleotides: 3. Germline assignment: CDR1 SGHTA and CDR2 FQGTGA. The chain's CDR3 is CASRLSGGSTDTQYF. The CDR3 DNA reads TGTGCCAGCAGGCTTAGCGGGGGGAGCACAGATACGCAGTATTTT.

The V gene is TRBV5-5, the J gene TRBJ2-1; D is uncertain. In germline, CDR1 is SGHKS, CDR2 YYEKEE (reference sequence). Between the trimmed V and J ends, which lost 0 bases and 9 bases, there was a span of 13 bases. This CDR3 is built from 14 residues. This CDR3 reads CASSLAGARVEQFF. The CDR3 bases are TGTGCCAGCAGCTTGGCGGGTGCTCGGGTTGAGCAGTTCTTC.

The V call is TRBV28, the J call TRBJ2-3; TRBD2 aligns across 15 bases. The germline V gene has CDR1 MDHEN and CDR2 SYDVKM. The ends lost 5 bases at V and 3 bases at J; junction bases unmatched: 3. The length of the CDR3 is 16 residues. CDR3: CASSPGTSGRTDTQYF. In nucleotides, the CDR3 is TGTGCCAGCAGTCCCGGGACTAGCGGGAGGACAGATACGCAGTATTTT.

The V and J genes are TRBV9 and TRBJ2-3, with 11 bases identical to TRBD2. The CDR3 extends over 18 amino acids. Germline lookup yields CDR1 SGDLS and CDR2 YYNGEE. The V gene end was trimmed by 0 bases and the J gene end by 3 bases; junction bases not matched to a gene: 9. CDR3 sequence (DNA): TGTGCCAGCAGCGTAGCGATAGCGGGAGGGCCTGGTACAGATACGCAGTATTTT. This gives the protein CASSVAIAGGPGTDTQYF.

This CDR3 is CASSREGGSTMLVPQHF. For the CDR3, the DNA is TGTGCCAGTAGTAGGGAGGGAGGCAGTACCATGTTGGTGCCCCAGCATTTT. The gene calls are TRBV19 and TRBJ1-5; D is uncertain. The V gene's germline CDR1 is LNHDA and CDR2 SQIVND (reference sequence). The V and J ends lost 4 bases and 9 bases respectively, with 25 bases between them. The CDR3 contains 17 residues. Complete variable domain (other parts from reference TRBV19 and TRBJ1-5): DGGITQSPKYLFRKEGQNVTLSCEQNLNHDAMYWYRQDPGQGLRLIYYSQIVNDFQKGDIAEGYSVSREKKESFPLTVTSAQKNPTAFYLCASSREGGSTMLVPQHFGDGTRLSIL.

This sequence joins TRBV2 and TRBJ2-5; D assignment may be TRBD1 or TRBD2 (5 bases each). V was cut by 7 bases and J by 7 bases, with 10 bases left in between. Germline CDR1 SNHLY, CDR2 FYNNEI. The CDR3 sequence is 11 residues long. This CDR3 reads CASTGRGTQYF. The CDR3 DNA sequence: TGTGCCAGCACGGGAAGGGGGACCCAGTACTTC.

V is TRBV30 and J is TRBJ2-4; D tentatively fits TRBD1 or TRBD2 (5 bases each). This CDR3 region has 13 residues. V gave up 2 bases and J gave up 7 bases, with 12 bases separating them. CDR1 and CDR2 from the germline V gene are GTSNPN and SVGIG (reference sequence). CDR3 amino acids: CAWSPGTGNIQYF. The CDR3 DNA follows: TGTGCCTGGAGTCCCGGGACGGGGAACATTCAGTACTTC.

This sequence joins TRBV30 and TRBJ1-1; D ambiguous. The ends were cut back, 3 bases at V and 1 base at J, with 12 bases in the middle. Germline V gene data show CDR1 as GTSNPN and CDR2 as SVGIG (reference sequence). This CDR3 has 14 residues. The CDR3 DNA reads TGTGCCTGGAGCCGAGGACTAACGAACACTGAAGCTTTCTTT. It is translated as CAWSRGLTNTEAFF.

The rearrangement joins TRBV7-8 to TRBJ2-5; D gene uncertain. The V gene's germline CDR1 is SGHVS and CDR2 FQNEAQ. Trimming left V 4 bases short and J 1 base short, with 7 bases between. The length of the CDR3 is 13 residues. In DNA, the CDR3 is TGTGCCAGCAGCTCCCACCCCCAAGAGACCCAGTACTTC. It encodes CASSSHPQETQYF. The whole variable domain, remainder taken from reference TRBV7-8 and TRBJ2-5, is GAGVSQSPRYKVAKRGQDVALRCDPISGHVSLFWYQQALGQGPEFLTYFQNEAQLDKSGLPSDRFFAERPEGSVSTLKIQRTQQEDSAVYLCASSSHPQETQYFGPGTRLLVL.

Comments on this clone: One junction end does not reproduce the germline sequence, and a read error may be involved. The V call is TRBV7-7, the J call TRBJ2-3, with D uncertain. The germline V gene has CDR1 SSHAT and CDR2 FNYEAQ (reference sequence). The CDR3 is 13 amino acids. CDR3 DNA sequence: TGTGCTAGCAGCTTATCCGGCACAGATACGCAGTATTTT. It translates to CASSLSGTDTQYF.

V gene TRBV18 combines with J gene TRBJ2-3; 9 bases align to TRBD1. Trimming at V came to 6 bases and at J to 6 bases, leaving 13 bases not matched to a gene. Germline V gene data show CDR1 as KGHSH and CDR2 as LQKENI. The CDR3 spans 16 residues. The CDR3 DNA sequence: TGTGCCAGCTCCTCTTCGACAGGGGGAACGGCGGATACGCAGTATTTT. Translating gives CASSSSTGGTADTQYF.

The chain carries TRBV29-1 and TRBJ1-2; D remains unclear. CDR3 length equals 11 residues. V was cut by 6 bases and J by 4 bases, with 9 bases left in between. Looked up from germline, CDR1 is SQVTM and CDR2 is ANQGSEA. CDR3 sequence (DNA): TGCAGCGTGCAGGACGGCTATGGCTACACCTTC. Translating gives CSVQDGYGYTF.

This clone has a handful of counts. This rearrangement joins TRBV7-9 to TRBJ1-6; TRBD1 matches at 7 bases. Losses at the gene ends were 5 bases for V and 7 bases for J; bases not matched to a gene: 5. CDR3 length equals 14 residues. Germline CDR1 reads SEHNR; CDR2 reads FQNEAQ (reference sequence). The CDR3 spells CASSGQAPNSPLHF. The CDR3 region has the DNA TGTGCCAGCAGCGGACAGGCCCCGAATTCACCCCTCCACTTT.

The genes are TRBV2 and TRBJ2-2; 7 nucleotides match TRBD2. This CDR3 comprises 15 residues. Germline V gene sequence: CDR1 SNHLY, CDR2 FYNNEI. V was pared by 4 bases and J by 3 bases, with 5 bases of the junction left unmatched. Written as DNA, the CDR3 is TGTGCCAGCAGTGTGCAGGGAGGGGACACCGGGGAGCTGTTTTTT. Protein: CASSVQGGDTGELFF. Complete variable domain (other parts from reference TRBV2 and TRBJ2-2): EPEVTQTPSHQVTQMGQEVILRCVPISNHLYFYWYRQILGQKVEFLVSFYNNEISEKSEIFDDQFSVERPDGSNFTLKIRSTKLEDSAMYFCASSVQGGDTGELFFGEGSRLTVL.

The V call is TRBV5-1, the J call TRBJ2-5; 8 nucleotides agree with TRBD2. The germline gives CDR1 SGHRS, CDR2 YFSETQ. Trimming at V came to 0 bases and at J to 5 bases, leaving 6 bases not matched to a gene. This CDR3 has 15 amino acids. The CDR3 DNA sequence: TGCGCCAGCAGCTTGGCCGCGCGGGAGGTCGAGACCCAGTACTTC. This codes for CASSLAAREVETQYF.

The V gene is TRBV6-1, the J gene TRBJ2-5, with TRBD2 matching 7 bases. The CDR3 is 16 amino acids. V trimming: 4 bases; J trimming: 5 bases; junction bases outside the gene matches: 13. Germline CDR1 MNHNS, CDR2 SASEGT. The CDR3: CASSVDAGGGLETQYF. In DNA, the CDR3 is TGTGCCAGCAGTGTCGACGCCGGGGGAGGGCTGGAGACCCAGTACTTC.

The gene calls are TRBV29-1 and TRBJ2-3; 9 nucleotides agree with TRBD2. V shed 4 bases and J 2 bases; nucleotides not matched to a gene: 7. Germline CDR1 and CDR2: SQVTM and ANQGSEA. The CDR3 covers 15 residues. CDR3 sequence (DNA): TGCAGCGTTGGGTTAATAGCGGGGGTCACAGATACGCAGTATTTT. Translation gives CSVGLIAGVTDTQYF.

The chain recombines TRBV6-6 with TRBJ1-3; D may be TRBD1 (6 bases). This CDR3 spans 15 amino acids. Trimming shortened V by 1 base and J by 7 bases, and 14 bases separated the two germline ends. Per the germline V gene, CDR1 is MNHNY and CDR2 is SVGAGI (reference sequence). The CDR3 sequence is CASSYLGQLRNTIYF. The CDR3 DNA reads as TGTGCCAGCAGTTACTTAGGACAGCTCAGGAACACCATATATTTT.

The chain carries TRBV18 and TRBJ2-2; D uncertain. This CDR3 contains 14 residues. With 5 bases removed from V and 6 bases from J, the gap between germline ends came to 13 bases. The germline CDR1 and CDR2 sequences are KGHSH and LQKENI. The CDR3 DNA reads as TGTGCCAGCTCATCAGAGGTTGTCGCCGGGGAGCTGTTTTTT. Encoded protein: CASSSEVVAGELFF.

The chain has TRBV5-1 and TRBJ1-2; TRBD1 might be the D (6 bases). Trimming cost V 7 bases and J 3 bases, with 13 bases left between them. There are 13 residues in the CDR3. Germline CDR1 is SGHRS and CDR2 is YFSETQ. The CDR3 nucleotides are TGCGCCAGCGGGAGGGGGTCGGACTATGGCTACACCTTC. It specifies CASGRGSDYGYTF.

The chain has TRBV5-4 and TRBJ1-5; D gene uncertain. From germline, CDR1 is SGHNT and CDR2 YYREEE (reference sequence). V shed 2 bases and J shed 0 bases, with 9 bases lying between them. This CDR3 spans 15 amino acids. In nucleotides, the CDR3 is TGTGCCAGCAGCTTCAGGCCTTATAGCAATCAGCCCCAGCATTTT. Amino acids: CASSFRPYSNQPQHF.

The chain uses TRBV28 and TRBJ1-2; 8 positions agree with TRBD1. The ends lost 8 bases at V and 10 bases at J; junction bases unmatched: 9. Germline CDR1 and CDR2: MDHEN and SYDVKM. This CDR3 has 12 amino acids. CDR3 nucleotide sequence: TGTGCCAGCTTCAGGGGGCTTCGGGCCTACACCTTC. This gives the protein CASFRGLRAYTF.

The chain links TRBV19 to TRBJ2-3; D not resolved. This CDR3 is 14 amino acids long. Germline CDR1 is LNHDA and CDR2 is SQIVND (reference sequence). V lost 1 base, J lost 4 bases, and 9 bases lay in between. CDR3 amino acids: CASSIGGWSDTQYF. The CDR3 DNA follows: TGTGCCAGTAGTATAGGTGGGTGGTCAGATACGCAGTATTTT. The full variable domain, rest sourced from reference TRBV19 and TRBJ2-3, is DGGITQSPKYLFRKEGQNVTLSCEQNLNHDAMYWYRQDPGQGLRLIYYSQIVNDFQKGDIAEGYSVSREKKESFPLTVTSAQKNPTAFYLCASSIGGWSDTQYFGPGTRLTVL.

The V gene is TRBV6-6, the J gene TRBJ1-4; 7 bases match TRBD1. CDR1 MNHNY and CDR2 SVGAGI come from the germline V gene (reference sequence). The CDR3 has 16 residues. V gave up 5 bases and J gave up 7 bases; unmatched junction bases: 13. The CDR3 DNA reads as TGTGCCAGCAGTCGAACTGTACAGGGGCCGGGTGAAAAACTGTTTTTT. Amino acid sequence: CASSRTVQGPGEKLFF.

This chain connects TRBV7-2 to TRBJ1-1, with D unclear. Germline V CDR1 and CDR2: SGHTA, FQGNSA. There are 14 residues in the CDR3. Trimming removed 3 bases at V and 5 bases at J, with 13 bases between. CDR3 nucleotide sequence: TGTGCCAGCAGCTTCTCAGTTGGGGTGACTGAAGCTTTCTTT. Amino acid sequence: CASSFSVGVTEAFF.

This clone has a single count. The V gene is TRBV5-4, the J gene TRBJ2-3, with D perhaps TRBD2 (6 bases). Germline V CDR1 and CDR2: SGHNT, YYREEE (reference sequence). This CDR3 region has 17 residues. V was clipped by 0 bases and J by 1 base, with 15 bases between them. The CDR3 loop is CASSLGDLAVRTDTQYF. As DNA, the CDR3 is TGTGCCAGCAGCTTGGGAGACTTAGCGGTCCGCACAGATACGCAGTATTTT.

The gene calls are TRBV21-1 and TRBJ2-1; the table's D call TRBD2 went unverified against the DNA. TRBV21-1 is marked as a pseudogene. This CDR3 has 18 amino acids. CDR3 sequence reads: CASSNGTSKSFRHNEQFF. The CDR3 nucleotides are TGTGCCAGCAGTAACGGGACTAGCAAGAGTTTCCGCCACAATGAGCAGTTCTTC.

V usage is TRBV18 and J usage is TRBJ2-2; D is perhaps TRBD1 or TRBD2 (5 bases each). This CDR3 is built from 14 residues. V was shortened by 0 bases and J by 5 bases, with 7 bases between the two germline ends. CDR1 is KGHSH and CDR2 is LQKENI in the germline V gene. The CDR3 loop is CASSPPGETGELFF. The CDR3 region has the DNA TGTGCCAGCTCACCACCGGGGGAGACCGGGGAGCTGTTTTTT.